This T cell receptor (beta chain) was sequenced for a study of identical twins. One entry per CDR3 protein results from TCRdb running MiXCR on the 5' RACE reads. In the table there are 460,000 or so distinct CDR3 sequences, approximately 15% of which are singletons. This clonotype was seen only once. The length of the CDR3 is 18 residues. CDR1 and CDR2 (germline): LNHNV, YYDKDF (reference sequence). V lost 0 bases and J lost 3; bases outside the gene matches: 7. These data also formed part of another study, on yellow fever vaccine responses in identical twins.

The material sequenced was CD4+ T cells sorted from blood. The V gene is TRBV15, the J gene TRBJ2-1; 11 bases are shared with TRBD1. This clonotype was obtained from a woman aged 18 to 35 in good health. As DNA, the CDR3 is TGTGCCACCAGCAGAGATATCGTGGGGACAGGGGGCTACAATGAGCAGTTCTTC. This codes for CATSRDIVGTGGYNEQFF.